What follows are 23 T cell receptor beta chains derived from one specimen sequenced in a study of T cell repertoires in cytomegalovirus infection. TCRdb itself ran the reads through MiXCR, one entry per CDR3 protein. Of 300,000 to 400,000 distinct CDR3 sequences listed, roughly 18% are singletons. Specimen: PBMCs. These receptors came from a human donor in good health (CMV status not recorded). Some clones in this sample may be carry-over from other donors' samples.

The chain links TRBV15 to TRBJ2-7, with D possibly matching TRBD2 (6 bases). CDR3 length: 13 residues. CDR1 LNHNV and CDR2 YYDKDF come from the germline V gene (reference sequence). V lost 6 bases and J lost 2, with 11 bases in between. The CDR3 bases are TGTGCCACCAGAACGGGAGAGGCCTACGAGCAGTACTTC. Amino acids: CATRTGEAYEQYF.

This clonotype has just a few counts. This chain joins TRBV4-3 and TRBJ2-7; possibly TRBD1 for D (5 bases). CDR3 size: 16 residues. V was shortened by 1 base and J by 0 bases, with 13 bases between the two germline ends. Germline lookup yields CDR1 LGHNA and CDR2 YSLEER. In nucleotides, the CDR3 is TGCGCCAGCAGCCAAGCGGAAACAGGAGACTCCTACGAGCAGTACTTC. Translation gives CASSQAETGDSYEQYF.

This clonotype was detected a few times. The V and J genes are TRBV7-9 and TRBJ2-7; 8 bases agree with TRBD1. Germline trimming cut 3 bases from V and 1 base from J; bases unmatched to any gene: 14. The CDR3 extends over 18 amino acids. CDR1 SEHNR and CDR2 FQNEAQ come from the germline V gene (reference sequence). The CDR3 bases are TGTGCCAGCAGCTTCCCCGAGGCAGGGGGCGAATTTTCCTACGAGCAGTACTTC. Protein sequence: CASSFPEAGGEFSYEQYF.

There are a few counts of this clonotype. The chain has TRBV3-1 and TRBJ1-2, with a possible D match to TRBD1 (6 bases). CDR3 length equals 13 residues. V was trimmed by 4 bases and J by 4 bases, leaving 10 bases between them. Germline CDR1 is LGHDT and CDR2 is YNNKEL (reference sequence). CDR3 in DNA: TGTGCCAGCAGCCTCACAGGGACCTATGGCTACACCTTC. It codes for CASSLTGTYGYTF.

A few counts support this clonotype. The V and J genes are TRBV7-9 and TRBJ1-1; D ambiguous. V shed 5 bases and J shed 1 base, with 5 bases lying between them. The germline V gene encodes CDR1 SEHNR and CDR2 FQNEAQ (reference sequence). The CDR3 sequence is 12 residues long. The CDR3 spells CASSPPNTEAFF. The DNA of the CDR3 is TGTGCCAGCAGCCCGCCGAACACTGAAGCTTTCTTT.

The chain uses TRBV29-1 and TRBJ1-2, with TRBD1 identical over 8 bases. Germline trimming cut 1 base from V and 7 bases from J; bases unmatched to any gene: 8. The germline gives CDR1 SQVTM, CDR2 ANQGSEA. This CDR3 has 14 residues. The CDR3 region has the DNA TGCAGCGTTGAAGCAGGAGACAGGGGCGGTGGCTACACCTTC. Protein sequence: CSVEAGDRGGGYTF. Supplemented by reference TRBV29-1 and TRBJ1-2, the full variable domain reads SAVISQKPSRDICQRGTSLTIQCQVDSQVTMMFWYRQQPGQSLTLIATANQGSEATYESGFVIDKFPISRPNLTFSTLTVSNMSPEDSSIYLCSVEAGDRGGGYTFGSGTRLTVV.

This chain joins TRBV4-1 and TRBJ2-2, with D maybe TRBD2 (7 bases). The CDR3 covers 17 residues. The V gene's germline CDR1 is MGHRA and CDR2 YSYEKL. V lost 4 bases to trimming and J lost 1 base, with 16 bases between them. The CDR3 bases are TGCGCCAGCAGCCTGGAGGCGGGGGCGATGAACACCGGGGAGCTGTTTTTT. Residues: CASSLEAGAMNTGELFF.

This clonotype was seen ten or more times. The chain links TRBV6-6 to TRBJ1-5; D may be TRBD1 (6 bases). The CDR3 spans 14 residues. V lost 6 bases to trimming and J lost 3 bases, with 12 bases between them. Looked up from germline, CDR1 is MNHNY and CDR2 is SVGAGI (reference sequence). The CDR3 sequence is CASSRGQLNQPQHF. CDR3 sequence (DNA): TGTGCCAGCAGCCGAGGACAGCTCAATCAGCCCCAGCATTTT.

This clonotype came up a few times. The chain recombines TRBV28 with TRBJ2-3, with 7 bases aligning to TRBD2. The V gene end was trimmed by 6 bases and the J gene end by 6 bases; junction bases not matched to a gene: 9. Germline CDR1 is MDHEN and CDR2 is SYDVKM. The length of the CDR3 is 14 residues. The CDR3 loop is CASSGAGWGDTQYF. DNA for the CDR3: TGTGCCAGCAGCGGAGCGGGGTGGGGGGATACGCAGTATTTT.

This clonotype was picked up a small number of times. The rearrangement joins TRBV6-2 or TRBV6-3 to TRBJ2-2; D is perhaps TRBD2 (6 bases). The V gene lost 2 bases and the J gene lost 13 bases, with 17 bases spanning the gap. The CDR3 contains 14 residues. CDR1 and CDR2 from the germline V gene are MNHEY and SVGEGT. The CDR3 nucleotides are TGTGCCAGCAGTTACGCGGGACCCCTTAAGGGGCTGTTTTTT. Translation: CASSYAGPLKGLFF.

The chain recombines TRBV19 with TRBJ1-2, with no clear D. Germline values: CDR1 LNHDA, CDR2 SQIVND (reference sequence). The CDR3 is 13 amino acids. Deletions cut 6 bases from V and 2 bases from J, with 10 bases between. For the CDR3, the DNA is TGTGCCAGTAGCCAATCAACGAACTATGGCTACACCTTC. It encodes CASSQSTNYGYTF.

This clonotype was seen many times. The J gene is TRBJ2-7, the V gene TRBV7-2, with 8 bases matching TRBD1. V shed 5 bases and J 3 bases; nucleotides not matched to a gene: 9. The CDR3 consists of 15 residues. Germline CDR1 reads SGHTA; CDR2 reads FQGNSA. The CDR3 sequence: CASSPPDREDYEQYF. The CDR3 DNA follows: TGTGCCAGCAGCCCACCGGACAGGGAAGACTACGAGCAGTACTTC.

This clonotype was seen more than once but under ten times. As DNA, the CDR3 is TGTGCCAGCAGCCACGGACAGTCCCTTACAGATACGCAGTATTTT. Amino acid sequence: CASSHGQSLTDTQYF. The chain combines TRBV12-3 or TRBV12-4 with TRBJ2-3, with D tentatively TRBD1 (6 bases). The CDR3 has 15 residues. V dropped 6 bases and J dropped 3 bases, with 16 bases sitting between them.

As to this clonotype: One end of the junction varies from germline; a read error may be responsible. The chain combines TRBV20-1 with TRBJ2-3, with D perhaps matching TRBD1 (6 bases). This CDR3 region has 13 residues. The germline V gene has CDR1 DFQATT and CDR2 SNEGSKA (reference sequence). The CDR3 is CSAGDRSTDTQYF. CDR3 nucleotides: TGCAGTGCTGGAGACAGGAGCACAGATACGCAGTATTTT.

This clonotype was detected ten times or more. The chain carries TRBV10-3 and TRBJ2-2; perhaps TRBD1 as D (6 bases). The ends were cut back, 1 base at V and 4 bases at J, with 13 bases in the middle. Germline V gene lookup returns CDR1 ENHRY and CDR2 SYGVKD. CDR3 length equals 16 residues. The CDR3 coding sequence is TGTGCCATCAGTGAGTTGCAGGGGCTACTCACCGGGGAGCTGTTTTTT. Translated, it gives CAISELQGLLTGELFF.

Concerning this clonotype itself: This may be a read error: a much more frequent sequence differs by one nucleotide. CDR3 sequence (DNA): TGTGCCAGCAGTCGAACGTTCTCTTCCGGGCCCGCGCTGGTTGGCTACACCTTC. Encoded protein: CASSRTFSSGPALVGYTF. This chain connects TRBV12-3 or TRBV12-4 to TRBJ1-2, with no clear D. Trimming shortened V by 5 bases and J by 7 bases, and 29 bases separated the two germline ends. The CDR3 is made up of 18 amino acids.

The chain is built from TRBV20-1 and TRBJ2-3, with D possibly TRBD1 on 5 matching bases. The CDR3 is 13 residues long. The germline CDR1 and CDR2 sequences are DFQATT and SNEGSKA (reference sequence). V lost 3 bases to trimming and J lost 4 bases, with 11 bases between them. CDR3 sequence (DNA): TGCAGTGCTAGCTGGGGCGATCCAGATACGCAGTATTTT. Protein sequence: CSASWGDPDTQYF.

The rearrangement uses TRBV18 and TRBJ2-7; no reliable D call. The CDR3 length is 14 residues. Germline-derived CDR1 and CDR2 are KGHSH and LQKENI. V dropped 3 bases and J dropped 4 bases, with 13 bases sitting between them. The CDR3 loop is CASSPGQMTYEQYF. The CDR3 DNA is TGTGCCAGCTCACCCGGGCAGATGACATACGAGCAGTACTTC.

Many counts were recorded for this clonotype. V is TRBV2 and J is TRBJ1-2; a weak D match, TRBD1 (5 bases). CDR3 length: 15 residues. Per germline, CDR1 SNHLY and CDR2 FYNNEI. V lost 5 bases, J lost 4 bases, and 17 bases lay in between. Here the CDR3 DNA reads TGTGCCAGCAGTCCTTCCCGAGCTGGGACCTATGGCTACACCTTC. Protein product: CASSPSRAGTYGYTF. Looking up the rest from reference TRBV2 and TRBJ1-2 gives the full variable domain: EPEVTQTPSHQVTQMGQEVILRCVPISNHLYFYWYRQILGQKVEFLVSFYNNEISEKSEIFDDQFSVERPDGSNFTLKIRSTKLEDSAMYFCASSPSRAGTYGYTFGSGTRLTVV.

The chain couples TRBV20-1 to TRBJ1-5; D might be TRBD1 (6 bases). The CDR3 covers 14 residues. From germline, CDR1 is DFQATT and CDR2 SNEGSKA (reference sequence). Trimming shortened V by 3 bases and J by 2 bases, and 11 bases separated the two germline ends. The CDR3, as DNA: TGCAGTGCTAGGGGGACAAATGGCAATCAGCCCCAGCATTTT. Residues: CSARGTNGNQPQHF.

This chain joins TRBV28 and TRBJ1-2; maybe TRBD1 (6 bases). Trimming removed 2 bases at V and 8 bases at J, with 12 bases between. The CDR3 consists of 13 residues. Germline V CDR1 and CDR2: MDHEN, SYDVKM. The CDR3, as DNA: TGTGCCAGCAGTTTACCACAGGGCGGCGGCTACACCTTC. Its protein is CASSLPQGGGYTF.

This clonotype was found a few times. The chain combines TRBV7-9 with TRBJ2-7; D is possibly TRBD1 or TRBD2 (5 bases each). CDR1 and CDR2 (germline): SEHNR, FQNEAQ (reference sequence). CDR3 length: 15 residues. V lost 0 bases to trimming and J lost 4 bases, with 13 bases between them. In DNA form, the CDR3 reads TGTGCCAGCAGCTTAGCCGGGGCTTTGTGGTACGAGCAGTACTTC. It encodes CASSLAGALWYEQYF.

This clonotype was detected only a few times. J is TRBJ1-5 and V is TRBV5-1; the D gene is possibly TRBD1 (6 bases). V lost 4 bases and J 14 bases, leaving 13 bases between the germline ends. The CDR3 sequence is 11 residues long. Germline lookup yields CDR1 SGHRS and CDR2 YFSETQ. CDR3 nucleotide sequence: TGCGCCAGCAGCCCAGCCGGGGACAAGCATTTT. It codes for CASSPAGDKHF.